This T cell receptor beta chain derives from a study of T cell repertoires in cytomegalovirus infection. General study points: Dominating the ex vivo response were HLA-C-restricted CMV-specific TCR beta clonotypes.

TCRdb analysed the reads with MiXCR anew, one entry per CDR3 protein. The sample contains more than 400,000 distinct CDR3 sequences, roughly 29% of which appear only once. A note on this clonotype: What it binds is not known.

Sequenced: PBMCs. The TCR originated in a human donor in good health (CMV status not recorded). Some clones in this sample may be carry-over from other donors' samples.

CDR3 sequence (DNA): TGCAGTGCTGGAGGACAGATAGAACACTATGGCTACACCTTC. This encodes CSAGGQIEHYGYTF. The chain links TRBV20-1 to TRBJ1-2; a weak D match, TRBD1 (6 bases). CDR3 length equals 14 residues. Trimming took 5 bases from V and 3 from J, leaving 16 bases between them. Per germline, CDR1 DFQATT and CDR2 SNEGSKA (reference sequence).